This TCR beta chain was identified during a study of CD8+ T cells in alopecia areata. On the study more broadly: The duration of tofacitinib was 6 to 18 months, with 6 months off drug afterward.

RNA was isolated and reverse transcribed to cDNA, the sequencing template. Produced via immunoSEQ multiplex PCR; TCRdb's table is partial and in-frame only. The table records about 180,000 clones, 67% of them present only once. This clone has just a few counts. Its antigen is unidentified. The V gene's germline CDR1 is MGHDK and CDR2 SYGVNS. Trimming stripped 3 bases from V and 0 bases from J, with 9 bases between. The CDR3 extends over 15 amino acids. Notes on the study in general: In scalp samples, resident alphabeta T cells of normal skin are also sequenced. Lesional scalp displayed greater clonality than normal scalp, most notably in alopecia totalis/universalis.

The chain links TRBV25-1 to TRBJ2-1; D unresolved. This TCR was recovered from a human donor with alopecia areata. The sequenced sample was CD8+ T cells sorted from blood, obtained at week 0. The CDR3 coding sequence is TGTGCCAGCAGTGAGCAGATTAGCTCCTACAATGAGCAGTTCTTC. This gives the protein CASSEQISSYNEQFF.